The present TCR beta chain was sequenced within a study of memory CD4+ T cells and cytomegalovirus serostatus. Regarding the study as a whole: Repertoires predicted CMV serostatus with median bootstrapped AUC of around 0.95.

The sort gate was single viable CD3+CD4+CD8-CD45RO+ cells for memory CD4+ T cells. In the study's own analysis: After removing out-of-frame reads, around 2,100,000 distinct TCRbeta sequences remained. Clones were read by immunoSEQ multiplex PCR, and TCRdb kept only the in-frame ones, dropping some. V, J and clone size were drawn from that table, and D and trimming were deduced from the DNA. The sample has 85,000 to 100,000 clones; 80% are singletons. Note on this clone: Its antigen is currently unknown.

Sequenced: memory CD4+ T cells from blood. The source is an adult in good health and CMV-seropositive.

Here the CDR3 reads CASSRTSGLGTGELFF. CDR3 DNA: TGTGCCAGCAGTAGGACTAGCGGGTTGGGCACCGGGGAGCTGTTTTTT. The V and J genes are TRBV6-6 and TRBJ2-2; 11 bases are shared with TRBD2. The ends lost 5 bases at V and 4 bases at J; junction bases unmatched: 6. Per the germline V gene, CDR1 is MNHNY and CDR2 is SVGAGI (reference sequence). The CDR3 runs 16 residues.